What follows describes a single TCR beta chain. Its antigen is undetermined. This specimen comes from a study of cytomegalovirus exposure and HLA in healthy donors. General study findings and limits: The study listed approximately 160 cytomegalovirus-associated TCR beta chains.

This CDR3 is 16 amino acids long. Germline V gives CDR1 LNHNV, CDR2 YYDKDF (reference sequence). The V gene end was trimmed by 0 bases and the J gene end by 3 bases; junction bases not matched to a gene: 6. Sequenced by immunoSEQ multiplex PCR; TCRdb stores in-frame clones only, minus some. This sample has 200,000 to 250,000 clones; 75% to 90% occur once, and the top ten carry more than 12%. Sequencing used PBMCs. The chain employs TRBV15 and TRBJ2-7; 9 positions match TRBD1. This receptor was obtained from a woman younger than 45 in good health and CMV-seropositive. CDR3 in amino acids: CATSREQGAEGYEQYF. The CDR3 DNA follows: TGTGCCACCAGCAGAGAACAGGGGGCAGAGGGCTACGAGCAGTACTTC.